This TCR beta chain was identified in a study of patients and donors after allogeneic stem cell transplantation. This CDR3 has 14 residues. V gave up 5 bases and J gave up 6 bases; unmatched junction bases: 9. Germline CDR1 is SGHAT and CDR2 is FQNNGV. MiXCR, run by TCRdb on the RT-PCR reads, gives a single entry per CDR3 protein. The sample holds approximately 410,000 distinct CDR3 sequences, approximately 16% seen once. Input material: blood, either unsorted or a sorted T cell fraction (not recorded which). The source is a human donor who was either an allogeneic HSCT recipient or a stem cell or donor lymphocyte infusion donor (not recorded which). It is not recorded whose cells these are; they may come from a transplant donor. The chain employs TRBV11-2 and TRBJ1-2; TRBD1 matches 7 bases. The CDR3 coding sequence is TGTGCCAGCAGCCTAGGGACAGAGAATCATGGCTACACCTTC. Amino acid sequence: CASSLGTENHGYTF.